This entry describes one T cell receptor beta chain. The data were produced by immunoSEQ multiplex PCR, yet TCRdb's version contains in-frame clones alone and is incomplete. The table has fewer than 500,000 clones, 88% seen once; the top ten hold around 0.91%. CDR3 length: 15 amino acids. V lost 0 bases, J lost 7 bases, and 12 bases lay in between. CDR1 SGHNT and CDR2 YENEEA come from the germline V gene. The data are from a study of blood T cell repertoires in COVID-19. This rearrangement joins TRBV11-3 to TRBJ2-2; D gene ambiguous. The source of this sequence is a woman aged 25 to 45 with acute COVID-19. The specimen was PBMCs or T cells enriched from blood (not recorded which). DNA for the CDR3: TGTGCCAGCAGCTTAGATCCAGGCTTGAACGGGGAGCTGTTTTTT. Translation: CASSLDPGLNGELFF.